One sample yielded the 18 T cell receptor beta chains listed below, sequenced in a study of T cell repertoires in cytomegalovirus infection. TCRdb passed the reads through MiXCR, listing each CDR3 protein once. This sample yields some 600,000 distinct CDR3 sequences, of which about 24% are seen a single time; under 8.5% belongs to the top ten. Material: CD8+ T cells from PBMCs. These receptors came from a human donor in good health (CMV status not recorded). Some clones in this sample may be carry-over from other donors' samples.

This clonotype was observed many times. The V and J genes are TRBV4-3 and TRBJ1-1; D unresolved. Trimming took off 1 base at V and 3 bases at J, with 9 bases between the two ends. Germline V lookup: CDR1 LGHNA, CDR2 YSLEER. CDR3 length: 14 residues. The CDR3 nucleotides read TGCGCCAGCAGCCAAGGGTCAGCGGACACTGAAGCTTTCTTT. Its translation is CASSQGSADTEAFF.

The J gene is TRBJ2-6, the V gene TRBV19; the D is unclear. Germline CDR1 is LNHDA and CDR2 is SQIVND (reference sequence). V lost 6 bases, J lost 3 bases, and 12 bases lay in between. CDR3 length equals 15 residues. This CDR3 reads CASSTGVSGANVLTF. The CDR3 DNA follows: TGTGCCAGTAGCACTGGGGTGAGTGGGGCCAACGTCCTGACTTTC. The full variable domain, completed using reference TRBV19 and TRBJ2-6, is DGGITQSPKYLFRKEGQNVTLSCEQNLNHDAMYWYRQDPGQGLRLIYYSQIVNDFQKGDIAEGYSVSREKKESFPLTVTSAQKNPTAFYLCASSTGVSGANVLTFGAGSRLTVL.

This clonotype was recorded a few times. This chain links TRBV29-1 with TRBJ2-3, with TRBD2 matching 12 bases. The CDR3 totals 19 residues. Losses at the gene ends were 0 bases for V and 2 bases for J; bases not matched to a gene: 12. Germline V gives CDR1 SQVTM, CDR2 ANQGSEA. CDR3: CSVEDLPSGGAGSTDTQYF. Written as DNA, the CDR3 is TGCAGCGTTGAAGATCTCCCTAGCGGGGGGGCCGGGTCCACAGATACGCAGTATTTT.

This sequence joins TRBV6-6 and TRBJ1-2; no reliable D call. The CDR3 length is 15 residues. V lost 2 bases to trimming and J lost 10 bases, with 20 bases between them. Per the germline V gene, CDR1 is MNHNY and CDR2 is SVGAGI (reference sequence). The CDR3 here is CASSYEGGGGNDYTF. The DNA for the CDR3 is TGTGCCAGCAGTTACGAGGGAGGTGGAGGGAATGACTACACCTTC.

This clonotype was observed at least ten times. The chain links TRBV7-8 to TRBJ2-7; 9 bases are a match to TRBD1. This CDR3 comprises 16 residues. From germline, CDR1 is SGHVS and CDR2 FQNEAQ. With 5 bases clipped from V and 4 bases from J, the junction kept 12 bases outside the gene matches. In DNA form, the CDR3 reads TGTGCCAGCAGCCCATACGACGGACAGGGGATTTACGAGCAGTACTTC. Protein: CASSPYDGQGIYEQYF. The variable domain in full, completed from reference TRBV7-8 and TRBJ2-7, reads GAGVSQSPRYKVAKRGQDVALRCDPISGHVSLFWYQQALGQGPEFLTYFQNEAQLDKSGLPSDRFFAERPEGSVSTLKIQRTQQEDSAVYLCASSPYDGQGIYEQYFGPGTRLTVT.

This clonotype was seen at least ten times. The genes are TRBV7-9 and TRBJ2-1, with 11 nucleotides matching TRBD2. This CDR3 spans 15 amino acids. V shed 7 bases, J shed 6 bases, and the junction held 8 bases outside the gene matches. Germline V gene sequence: CDR1 SEHNR, CDR2 FQNEAQ (reference sequence). In nucleotides, the CDR3 is TGTGCCAGCAACCTTCTAGCGGGGGGCCCCAATGAGCAGTTCTTC. Protein: CASNLLAGGPNEQFF.

This clonotype was seen more than once but under ten times. The chain links TRBV6-5 to TRBJ1-2, with D perhaps matching TRBD1 (6 bases). Trimming took 6 bases from V and 8 from J, leaving 25 bases between them. The length of the CDR3 is 16 residues. Germline CDR1 reads MNHEY; CDR2 reads SVGAGI. This CDR3 reads CASRPTTTGLISGYTF. The CDR3, as DNA: TGTGCCAGCAGACCCACTACTACAGGGCTGATTAGCGGCTACACCTTC.

To note about this clonotype: This may stem from a read error, because a much larger clone lies one nucleotide away. J is TRBJ2-7 and V is TRBV12-3 or TRBV12-4; 12 nucleotides align to TRBD2. The CDR3 totals 15 residues. The J segment lost 3 bases and the V segment lost 5 bases, leaving 5 bases of the junction unmatched. The CDR3 region is CASSIRTSGDYEQYF. In DNA form, the CDR3 reads TGTGCCAGCAGTATCAGGACTAGCGGGGACTACGAGCAGTACTTC.

CDR3 in DNA: TGTGCCAGTAGTTGGGCCGCGGACAGGGACTATGGCTACACCTTC. It is translated as CASSWAADRDYGYTF. The chain is built from TRBV19 and TRBJ1-2; TRBD1 aligns across 8 bases. CDR1 LNHDA and CDR2 SQIVND come from the germline V gene (reference sequence). With V trimmed by 5 bases and J by 3 bases, 8 bases remained unmatched. The CDR3 runs to 15 residues.

This chain connects TRBV20-1 to TRBJ1-2, with 10 bases identical to TRBD1. The germline gives CDR1 DFQATT, CDR2 SNEGSKA (reference sequence). This CDR3 contains 15 residues. The junction had 9 bases not matched to a gene; V was cut back by 5 bases and J by 3 bases. The CDR3 sequence is CSAETGGVPHYGYTF. CDR3 nucleotide sequence: TGCAGTGCTGAGACAGGGGGCGTCCCCCACTATGGCTACACCTTC.

The chain uses TRBV7-9 and TRBJ1-2; tentative D call: TRBD1 (5 bases). Between the trimmed V and J ends, which lost 1 base and 0 bases, there was a span of 9 bases. Germline loops: CDR1 SEHNR, CDR2 FQNEAQ (reference sequence). This CDR3 spans 15 amino acids. CDR3 protein: CASSLGQYTNYGYTF. The CDR3 nucleotides are TGTGCCAGCAGCTTAGGACAGTACACTAACTATGGCTACACCTTC.

This chain connects TRBV24-1 to TRBJ2-1; 9 bases agree with TRBD1. Germline V gene sequence: CDR1 KGHDR, CDR2 SFDVKD. This CDR3 is 15 amino acids long. V trimming: 0 bases; J trimming: 6 bases; junction bases outside the gene matches: 2. Written as DNA, the CDR3 is TGTGCCACCAGTGATTTGGGGACAGGGACCAATGAGCAGTTCTTC. It codes for CATSDLGTGTNEQFF.

This clonotype occurred a few times. This rearrangement joins TRBV4-1 to TRBJ2-2; TRBD2 aligns across 9 bases. CDR1 and CDR2 (germline): MGHRA, YSYEKL. The CDR3 is 17 residues long. After removal of 0 bases from V and 2 bases from J, the junction contained 4 bases not matched to a gene. This CDR3 is CASSQEWLAGNTGELFF. CDR3 DNA sequence: TGCGCCAGCAGCCAAGAGTGGCTAGCGGGAAACACCGGGGAGCTGTTTTTT.

This chain joins TRBV4-2 and TRBJ1-4, with unresolved D. The V end lost 0 bases, the J end lost 5 bases, and 10 bases lay between the germline ends. This CDR3 region has 15 residues. CDR1 and CDR2 from the germline V gene are LGHNA and YNFKEQ. CDR3 DNA sequence: TGTGCCAGCAGCCAAGATTCACTGGGGAATGAAAAACTGTTTTTT. Its protein product is CASSQDSLGNEKLFF.

In this sample, this clonotype turned up many times. The chain carries TRBV7-9 and TRBJ1-6, with D unresolved. CDR1 SEHNR and CDR2 FQNEAQ come from the germline V gene (reference sequence). The V end was cut by 7 bases, the J end by 8 bases, with 9 bases between. The CDR3 consists of 12 residues. CDR3: CASKGGDSPLHF. CDR3 coding DNA: TGTGCCAGCAAGGGAGGTGATTCACCCCTCCACTTT.

The chain uses TRBV14 and TRBJ2-1; D is possibly TRBD2 (5 bases). This CDR3 contains 17 residues. CDR1 is SGHDN, CDR2 FVKESK, per germline. V lost 3 bases to trimming and J lost 5 bases, with 20 bases between them. The CDR3 DNA is TGTGCCAGCAGCCAGCGACACCCGGGGTCCAATAACAATGAGCAGTTCTTC. Protein product: CASSQRHPGSNNNEQFF. Full variable domain (outside the CDR3, taken from reference TRBV14 and TRBJ2-1): EAGVTQFPSHSVIEKGQTVTLRCDPISGHDNLYWYRRVMGKEIKFLLHFVKESKQDESGMPNNRFLAERTGGTYSTLKVQPAELEDSGVYFCASSQRHPGSNNNEQFFGPGTRLTVL.

In its sample, this clonotype was seen many times. The chain uses TRBV6-2 or TRBV6-3 and TRBJ2-1, with a tentative D call TRBD2 (7 bases). The CDR3 has 16 amino acids. Trimming stripped 7 bases from V and 0 bases from J, with 16 bases between. Germline CDR1 is MNHEY and CDR2 is SVGEGT. The CDR3 is CASTLGGGPSYNEQFF. As DNA, the CDR3 is TGTGCCAGCACCCTTGGCGGGGGCCCCTCCTACAATGAGCAGTTCTTC.

This clonotype was detected only a few times. The chain employs TRBV6-2 or TRBV6-3 and TRBJ2-1; D may be TRBD2 (5 bases). Trimming took off 2 bases at V and 9 bases at J, with 14 bases between the two ends. CDR3 length: 14 residues. Germline V lookup: CDR1 MNHEY, CDR2 SVGEGT. DNA for the CDR3: TGTGCCAGCAGTTACAGAATCGGGGAAGTTGAGCAGTTCTTC. It yields the protein CASSYRIGEVEQFF.